This T cell receptor beta chain was captured by sequencing in a study of glioma-infiltrating T cells. Study-level findings and limits: Very few CDR3 sequences were shared between tissue and blood. Gliomas, especially low-grade, showed above-expected tissue-blood divergence; non-neoplastic patients showed below.

The CDR3 is 15 amino acids. Trimming cost V 4 bases and J 7 bases; bases outside gene matches: 9. CDR1 is MRHNA, CDR2 SNTAGT, per germline. This clonotype came up many times. The target antigen is unknown. Amplification of TCR alpha and beta CDR3 regions from RNA used iRepertoire nested multiplex PCR. From the multiplex PCR reads, TCRdb called clonotypes with MiXCR, one entry per CDR3 protein. Of approximately 100,000 distinct CDR3 sequences detected, about 30% appear once; the ten largest clones hold roughly 45%. This rearrangement joins TRBV6-4 to TRBJ1-2, with 10 bases fitting TRBD1. The sequence was obtained from a human donor with low-grade glioma or glioblastoma, undergoing nonglioma brain surgery, or in good health (not recorded which). The sample comprised glioma tissue, nonneoplastic brain tissue, or PBMCs (not recorded which). CDR3 loop: CASSGTGTGVSGYTF. CDR3 sequence (DNA): TGTGCCAGCAGTGGCACCGGGACAGGGGTTTCTGGCTACACCTTC.